What follows is one TCR beta chain and its context. Its specificity is not known. Described time point: week 11, during vaccination. Mutant IDH1 20-mer peptide, at 300 ug, made up each vaccine dose, with topical imiquimod. Some clones are missing from TCRdb's copy, which holds only in-frame ones; the method was immunoSEQ multiplex PCR. The sample records some 30,000 clones, 90% being singletons. This record belongs to a study of a mutant IDH1 vaccine in newly diagnosed glioma. Study-level background: Among treated patients, 62.5% were male and around 38% female, and mean age was around 40 years. Before enrollment, the patients had been treated with radiotherapy alone, temozolomide alone, or both together. Most of them had received both.

Per germline, CDR1 LGHNA and CDR2 YSLEER. This CDR3 spans 15 amino acids. Between the trimmed V and J ends, which lost 4 bases and 6 bases, there was a span of 15 bases. The TCR was taken from a man between 18 and 29 years old with glioma. J is TRBJ2-2 and V is TRBV4-3; D is perhaps TRBD1 (6 bases). The sample was PBMCs, taken from a glioma patient whose treatment included an IDH1 peptide vaccine. The DNA of the CDR3 is TGCGCCAGCAGCCGGAATTCAGGGGCGGCCGGGGAGCTGTTTTTT. It codes for CASSRNSGAAGELFF.